These 8 T cell receptor beta chains were all obtained from the same sample, sequenced in a study of PD-1 blockade in classical Hodgkin lymphoma. Time point here: cycle 4 day 1 (C4D1), after more than five weeks of nivolumab. With no exception, relapse followed autologous stem cell transplantation in all patients, and brentuximab vedotin exposure varied. Produced via immunoSEQ multiplex PCR; TCRdb's table is partial and in-frame only. This sample yields under 20,000 clones, of which approximately 80% are seen a single time; around 40% belongs to the top ten. Sequenced material: peripheral blood mononuclear cells (PBMCs), taken before the fourth cycle of nivolumab. The receptor set was obtained from a human donor with classical Hodgkin lymphoma.

V is TRBV7-9 and J is TRBJ2-7; 9 bases fit TRBD1. Germline V gene sequence: CDR1 SEHNR, CDR2 FQNEAQ (reference sequence). The CDR3 has 14 residues. V trimming: 5 bases; J trimming: 6 bases; junction bases outside the gene matches: 8. For the CDR3, the DNA is TGTGCCAGCAGCGCCTACAGGGGGCCGGGCGAGCAGTACTTC. Its translation is CASSAYRGPGEQYF.

CDR3 loop: CSVEGPPGRRNTIYF. CDR3 sequence (DNA): TGCAGCGTTGAAGGACCCCCGGGGCGCCGAAACACCATATATTTT. The V gene is TRBV29-1, the J gene TRBJ1-3; tentatively, D is TRBD1 (5 bases). CDR1 is SQVTM and CDR2 is ANQGSEA in the germline V gene. V was cut by 1 base and J by 5 bases, with 15 bases left in between. The CDR3 has 15 residues.

This clone is a singleton in its sample. The chain uses TRBV29-1 and TRBJ2-5; tentatively, D is TRBD1 (5 bases). V lost 6 bases to trimming and J lost 3 bases, with 14 bases between them. CDR3 size: 13 residues. Germline loops: CDR1 SQVTM, CDR2 ANQGSEA. CDR3 region: CSVDTRQKETQYF. The CDR3 DNA sequence: TGCAGCGTAGACACCCGACAGAAAGAGACCCAGTACTTC.

J is TRBJ2-1 and V is TRBV6-5; TRBD1 matches at 8 bases. CDR3 length: 15 residues. J lost 7 bases, V lost 5 bases, and 10 bases had no gene match. The germline V gene encodes CDR1 MNHEY and CDR2 SVGAGI. The CDR3 sequence: CASSPTIDRGNEQFF. DNA for the CDR3: TGTGCCAGCAGTCCAACTATAGACAGGGGTAATGAGCAGTTCTTC.

The chain couples TRBV11-2 to TRBJ2-3, with D possibly being TRBD2 (5 bases). The V gene's germline CDR1 is SGHAT and CDR2 FQNNGV. This CDR3 spans 16 amino acids. V dropped 5 bases and J dropped 2 bases, with 17 bases sitting between them. As DNA, the CDR3 is TGTGCCAGCAGCCCCGGCCCGAGCGGAATCACAGATACGCAGTATTTT. Translating gives CASSPGPSGITDTQYF.

With regard to this clone: The sample carries other DNA sequences with the same CDR3. The chain carries TRBV6-1 and TRBJ1-5; a possible D gene is TRBD1 (6 bases). The CDR3 contains 15 residues. Trimming stripped 5 bases from V and 0 bases from J, with 11 bases between. CDR1 MNHNS and CDR2 SASEGT come from the germline V gene. The chain's CDR3 is CASSSQGYSNQPQHF. In nucleotides, the CDR3 is TGTGCCAGCAGTTCACAGGGTTATAGCAATCAGCCCCAGCATTTT.

This clone is medium-sized within its sample. The sample holds other DNA sequences that translate to the same CDR3. The chain employs TRBV5-1 and TRBJ1-1; 7 nucleotides agree with TRBD1. V was clipped by 4 bases and J by 4 bases; unmatched bases: 1. The V gene's germline CDR1 is SGHRS and CDR2 YFSETQ. The CDR3 has 12 amino acids. The CDR3 bases are TGCGCCAGCAGCCCAGGGGGCACTGAAGCTTTCTTT. Translation: CASSPGGTEAFF.

The chain is built from TRBV6-6 and TRBJ2-1; D possibly corresponds to TRBD2 (6 bases). The CDR3 extends over 13 amino acids. Trimming removed 5 bases at V and 9 bases at J, with 14 bases between. Germline CDR1 reads MNHNY; CDR2 reads SVGAGI (reference sequence). CDR3 loop: CASSRDSESEQFF. Here the CDR3 DNA reads TGTGCCAGCAGTCGGGACTCCGAGAGTGAGCAGTTCTTC.